This T cell receptor (beta chain) was profiled in a study of CD8+CD57+ T cells in acquired aplastic anemia. Germline V CDR1 and CDR2: MNHNS, SASEGT. V lost 6 bases, J lost 3 bases, and 15 bases lay in between. This CDR3 has 14 residues. Genomic DNA was employed as the template in profiling TCR beta VDJ and CDR3. In TCRdb, the reads were re-called with MiXCR into one record per CDR3 protein. Among approximately 150,000 distinct CDR3 sequences listed, roughly 43% were seen once. Whoever was chosen for sequencing had shown CD8+CD57+ cell expansion by flow cytometry. This TCR came from a human donor with aplastic anemia. The sample comprised sorted CD4+, CD8+, or CD8+CD57+ T cells (not recorded which) from PBMCs. The chain joins TRBV6-1 to TRBJ2-7; D assignment may be TRBD1 or TRBD2 (5 bases each). The CDR3 sequence: CASRTGPPGYEQYF. The CDR3 nucleotides are TGTGCCAGCAGAACGGGACCTCCTGGCTACGAGCAGTACTTC.